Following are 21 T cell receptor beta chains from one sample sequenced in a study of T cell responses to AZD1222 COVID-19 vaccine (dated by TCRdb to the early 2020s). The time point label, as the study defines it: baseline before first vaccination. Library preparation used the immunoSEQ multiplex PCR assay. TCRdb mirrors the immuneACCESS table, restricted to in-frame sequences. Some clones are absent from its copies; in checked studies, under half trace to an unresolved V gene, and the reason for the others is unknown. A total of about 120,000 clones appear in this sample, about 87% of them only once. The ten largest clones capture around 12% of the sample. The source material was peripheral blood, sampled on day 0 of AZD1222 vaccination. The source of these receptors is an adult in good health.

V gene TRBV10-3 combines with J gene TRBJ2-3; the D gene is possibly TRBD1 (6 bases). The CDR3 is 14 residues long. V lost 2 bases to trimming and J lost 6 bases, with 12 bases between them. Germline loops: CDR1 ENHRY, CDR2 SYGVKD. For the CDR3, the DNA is TGTGCCATCAGTGAGACACAGGGTAGGGATACGCAGTATTTT. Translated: CAISETQGRDTQYF.

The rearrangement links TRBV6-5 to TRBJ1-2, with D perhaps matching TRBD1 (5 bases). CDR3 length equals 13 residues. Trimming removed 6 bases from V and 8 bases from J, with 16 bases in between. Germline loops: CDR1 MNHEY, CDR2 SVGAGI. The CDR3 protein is CASSPRGIRGYTF. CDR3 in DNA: TGTGCCAGCAGCCCACGGGGGATCCGGGGCTACACCTTC.

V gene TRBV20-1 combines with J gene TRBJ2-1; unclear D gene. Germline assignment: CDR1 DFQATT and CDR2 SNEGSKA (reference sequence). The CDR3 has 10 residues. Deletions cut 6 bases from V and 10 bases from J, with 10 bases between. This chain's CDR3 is CSARKLEQFF. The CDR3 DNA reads TGCAGTGCGAGAAAACTAGAGCAGTTCTTC.

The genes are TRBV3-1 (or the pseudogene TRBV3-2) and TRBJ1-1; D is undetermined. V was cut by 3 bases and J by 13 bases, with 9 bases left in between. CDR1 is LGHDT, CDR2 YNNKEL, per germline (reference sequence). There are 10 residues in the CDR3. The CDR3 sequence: CASSHREVFF. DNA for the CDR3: TGTGCCAGCAGCCACCGGGAGGTTTTCTTT.

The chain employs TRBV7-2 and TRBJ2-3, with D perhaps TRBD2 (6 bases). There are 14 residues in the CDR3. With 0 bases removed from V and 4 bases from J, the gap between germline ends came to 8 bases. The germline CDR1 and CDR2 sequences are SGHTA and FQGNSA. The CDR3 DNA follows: TGTGCCAGCAGCTTAGCGACTAGAGCAGATACGCAGTATTTT. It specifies CASSLATRADTQYF.

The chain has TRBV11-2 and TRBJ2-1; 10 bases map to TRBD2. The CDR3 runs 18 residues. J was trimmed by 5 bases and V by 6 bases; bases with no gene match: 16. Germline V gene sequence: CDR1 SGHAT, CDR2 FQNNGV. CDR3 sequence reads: CASSSRASGSMGHNEQFF. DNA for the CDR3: TGTGCCAGCAGTTCCCGCGCTAGCGGGAGTATGGGGCACAATGAGCAGTTCTTC.

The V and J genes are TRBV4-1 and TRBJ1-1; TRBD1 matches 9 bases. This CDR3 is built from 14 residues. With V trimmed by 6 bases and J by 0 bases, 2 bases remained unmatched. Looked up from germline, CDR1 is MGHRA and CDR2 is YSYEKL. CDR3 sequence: CASRDRGMNTEAFF. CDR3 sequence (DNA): TGCGCCAGCAGGGACAGGGGTATGAACACTGAAGCTTTCTTT.

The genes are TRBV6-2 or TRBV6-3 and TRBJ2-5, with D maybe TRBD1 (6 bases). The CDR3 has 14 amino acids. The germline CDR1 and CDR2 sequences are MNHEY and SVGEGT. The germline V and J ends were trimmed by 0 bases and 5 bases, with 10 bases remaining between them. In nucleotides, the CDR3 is TGTGCCAGCAGTTACTCGGTCAGGGGTGAGACCCAGTACTTC. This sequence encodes CASSYSVRGETQYF.

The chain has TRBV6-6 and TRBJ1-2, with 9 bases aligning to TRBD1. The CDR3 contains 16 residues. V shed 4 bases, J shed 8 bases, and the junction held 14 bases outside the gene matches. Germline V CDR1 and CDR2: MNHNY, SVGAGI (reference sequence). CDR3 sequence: CASSSPVTGGTEGYTF. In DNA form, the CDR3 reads TGTGCCAGCAGTTCCCCAGTGACAGGGGGAACGGAAGGCTACACCTTC.

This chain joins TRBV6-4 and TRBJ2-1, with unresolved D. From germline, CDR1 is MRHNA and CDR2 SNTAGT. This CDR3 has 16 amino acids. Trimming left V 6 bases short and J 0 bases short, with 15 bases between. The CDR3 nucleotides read TGTGCCAGCAGACAGAGGCTAAATCACTCCTACAATGAGCAGTTCTTC. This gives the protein CASRQRLNHSYNEQFF.

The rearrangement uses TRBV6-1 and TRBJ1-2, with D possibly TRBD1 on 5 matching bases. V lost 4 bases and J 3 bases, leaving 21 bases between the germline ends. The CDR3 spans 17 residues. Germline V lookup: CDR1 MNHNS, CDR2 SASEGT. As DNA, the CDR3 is TGTGCCAGCAGTGGGCGGCAGGGTACCCCGGTGGACTATGGCTACACCTTC. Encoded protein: CASSGRQGTPVDYGYTF.

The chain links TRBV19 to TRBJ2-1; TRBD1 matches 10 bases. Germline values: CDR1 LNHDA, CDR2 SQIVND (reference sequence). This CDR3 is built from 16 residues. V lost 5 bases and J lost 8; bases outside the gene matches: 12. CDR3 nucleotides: TGTGCCAGTAGTTCGTCCGGGACAGGGGTGCGGCATGAGCAGTTCTTC. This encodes CASSSSGTGVRHEQFF.

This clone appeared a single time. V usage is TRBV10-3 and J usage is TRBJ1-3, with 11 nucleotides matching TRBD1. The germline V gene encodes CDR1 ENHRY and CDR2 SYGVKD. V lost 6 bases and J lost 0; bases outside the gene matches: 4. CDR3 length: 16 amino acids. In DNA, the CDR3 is TGTGCCATCAGCTCCGGGACAGGGGGCTCTGGAAACACCATATATTTT. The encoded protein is CAISSGTGGSGNTIYF.

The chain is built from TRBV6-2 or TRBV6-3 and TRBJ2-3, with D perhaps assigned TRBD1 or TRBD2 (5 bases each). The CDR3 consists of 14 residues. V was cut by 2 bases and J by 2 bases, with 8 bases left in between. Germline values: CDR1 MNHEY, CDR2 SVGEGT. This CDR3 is CASSYGTYTDTQYF. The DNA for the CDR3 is TGTGCCAGCAGTTACGGGACCTACACAGATACGCAGTATTTT.

CDR3 DNA sequence: TGTGCCAGCAGTGTGCGGGTGAACACAGATACGCAGTATTTT. Translation gives CASSVRVNTDTQYF. The chain is built from TRBV3-1 (or the pseudogene TRBV3-2) and TRBJ2-3; maybe TRBD2 (5 bases). Germline CDR1 and CDR2: LGHDT and YNNKEL (reference sequence). Trimming cost V 6 bases and J 2 bases, with 12 bases left between them. The CDR3 loop spans 14 amino acids.

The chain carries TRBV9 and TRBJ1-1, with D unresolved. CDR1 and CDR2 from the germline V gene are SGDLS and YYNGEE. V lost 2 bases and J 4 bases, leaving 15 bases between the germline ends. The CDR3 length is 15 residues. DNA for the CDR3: TGTGCCAGCAGCGTGTCCGGGCTTGGGAGCACTGAAGCTTTCTTT. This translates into CASSVSGLGSTEAFF. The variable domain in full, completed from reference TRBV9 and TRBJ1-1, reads DSGVTQTPKHLITATGQRVTLRCSPRSGDLSVYWYQQSLDQGLQFLIQYYNGEERAKGNILERFSAQQFPDLHSELNLSSLELGDSALYFCASSVSGLGSTEAFFGQGTRLTVV.

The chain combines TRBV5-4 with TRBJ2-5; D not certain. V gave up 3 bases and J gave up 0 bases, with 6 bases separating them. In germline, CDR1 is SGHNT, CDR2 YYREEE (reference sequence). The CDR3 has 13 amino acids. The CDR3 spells CASSSGDQETQYF. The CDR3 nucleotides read TGTGCCAGCAGCTCCGGCGACCAAGAGACCCAGTACTTC. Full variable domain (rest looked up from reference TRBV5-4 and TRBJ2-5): ETGVTQSPTHLIKTRGQQVTLRCSSQSGHNTVSWYQQALGQGPQFIFQYYREEENGRGNFPPRFSGLQFPNYSSELNVNALELDDSALYLCASSSGDQETQYFGPGTRLLVL.

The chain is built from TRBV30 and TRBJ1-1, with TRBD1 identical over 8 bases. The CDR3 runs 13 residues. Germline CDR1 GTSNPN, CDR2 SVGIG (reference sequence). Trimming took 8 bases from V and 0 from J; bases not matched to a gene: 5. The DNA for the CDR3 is TGTGCCCGGACAGGGAAATTGAACACTGAAGCTTTCTTT. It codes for CARTGKLNTEAFF.

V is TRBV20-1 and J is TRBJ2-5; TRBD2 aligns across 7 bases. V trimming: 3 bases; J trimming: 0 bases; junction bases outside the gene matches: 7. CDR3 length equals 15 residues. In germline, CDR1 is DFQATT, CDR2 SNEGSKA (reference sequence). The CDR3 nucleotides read TGCAGTGCTAGTAGGTCTAGCGGTCACCAAGAGACCCAGTACTTC. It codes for CSASRSSGHQETQYF.

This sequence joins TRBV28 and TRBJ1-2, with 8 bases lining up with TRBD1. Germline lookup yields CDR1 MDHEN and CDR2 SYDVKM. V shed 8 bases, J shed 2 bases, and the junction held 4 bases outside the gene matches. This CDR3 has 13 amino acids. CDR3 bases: TGTGCCAGCGTAAGGACAGGGAACTATGGCTACACCTTC. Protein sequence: CASVRTGNYGYTF.

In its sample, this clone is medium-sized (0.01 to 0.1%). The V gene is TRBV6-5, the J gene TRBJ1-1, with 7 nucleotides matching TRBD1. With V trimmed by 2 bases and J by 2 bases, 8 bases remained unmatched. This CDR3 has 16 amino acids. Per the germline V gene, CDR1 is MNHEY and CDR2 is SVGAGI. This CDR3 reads CASSYLKDRINTEAFF. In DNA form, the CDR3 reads TGTGCCAGCAGTTACCTCAAGGACAGGATAAACACTGAAGCTTTCTTT.